A single sample is the source of the 9 T cell receptor beta chains below, sequenced in a study of cytomegalovirus exposure and HLA in healthy donors. The primer mix had 60 Vbeta and 13 Jbeta primers. TCRdb's copy holds only in-frame clones and misses some; the assay was immunoSEQ multiplex PCR. The sample lists more than 95,000 clones; roughly four fifths were seen once. Sequenced: PBMCs. The origin of the receptors is a woman aged 18-29 years in good health and CMV-seronegative.

Notes on this clone: The junction does not match germline at one end; this may be a read error. This rearrangement joins TRBV7-9 to TRBJ1-2; no definite D call. Germline CDR1 is SEHNR and CDR2 is FQNEAQ (reference sequence). The CDR3 runs to 12 residues. The CDR3 spells CSSRPPVFGYTF. CDR3 bases: TGTTCCAGCAGACCACCGGTGTTTGGCTACACCTTC. The full variable domain, rest sourced from reference TRBV7-9 and TRBJ1-2, is DTGVSQNPRHKITKRGQNVTFRCDPISEHNRLYWYRQTLGQGPEFLTYFQNEAQLEKSRLLSDRFSAERPKGSFSTLEIQRTEQGDSAMYLCSSRPPVFGYTFGSGTRLTVV.

The rearrangement joins TRBV30 to TRBJ2-5, with TRBD2 matching 7 bases. This CDR3 has 14 amino acids. Germline V CDR1 and CDR2: GTSNPN, SVGIG (reference sequence). The V and J ends lost 0 bases and 2 bases, in that order; junction bases with no gene match: 3. The CDR3 region is CAWSVERGQETQYF. The CDR3 DNA follows: TGTGCCTGGAGTGTGGAGCGGGGTCAAGAGACCCAGTACTTC.

A few counts support this clone. This chain links TRBV7-8 with TRBJ2-2, with D possibly matching TRBD1 (6 bases). Per the germline V gene, CDR1 is SGHVS and CDR2 is FQNEAQ. Between the trimmed V and J ends, which lost 4 bases and 6 bases, there was a span of 9 bases. This CDR3 is 13 amino acids long. CDR3 loop: CASSYTGPGELFF. CDR3 in DNA: TGTGCCAGCAGCTACACAGGGCCCGGGGAGCTGTTTTTT.

The V call is TRBV6-1, the J call TRBJ2-7; weak D call: TRBD2 (6 bases). Trimming shortened V by 4 bases and J by 3 bases, and 13 bases separated the two germline ends. Germline values: CDR1 MNHNS, CDR2 SASEGT. This CDR3 has 14 amino acids. The CDR3 loop reads CASSVQGGNYEQYF. The CDR3 DNA sequence: TGTGCCAGCAGTGTCCAGGGAGGTAACTACGAGCAGTACTTC.

The chain uses TRBV4-2 and TRBJ1-6; D is possibly TRBD1 (6 bases). The CDR3 is 17 residues long. With 0 bases removed from V and 0 bases from J, the gap between germline ends came to 9 bases. CDR1 and CDR2 (germline): LGHNA, YNFKEQ. The CDR3 protein is CASSQDIQGSYNSPLHF. In DNA, the CDR3 is TGTGCCAGCAGCCAAGATATACAGGGCTCCTATAATTCACCCCTCCACTTT.

V and J are TRBV7-9 and TRBJ1-5, with 8 bases matching TRBD1. V dropped 3 bases and J dropped 5; count of bases not matched to a gene: 18. In germline, CDR1 is SEHNR, CDR2 FQNEAQ (reference sequence). The CDR3 sequence is 19 residues long. DNA of the CDR3: TGTGCCAGCAGCTTGCCCCCGGGACAGGATCTCGCCGGGGATCAGCCCCAGCATTTT. This encodes CASSLPPGQDLAGDQPQHF.

The chain recombines TRBV2 with TRBJ2-5; maybe TRBD1 (6 bases). The CDR3 consists of 15 residues. Trimming left V 2 bases short and J 3 bases short, with 13 bases between. Germline CDR1 SNHLY, CDR2 FYNNEI. The CDR3 DNA sequence: TGTGCCAGCAGTGAAATAGTAGGGGGAAAAGAGACCCAGTACTTC. This sequence encodes CASSEIVGGKETQYF.

The gene calls are TRBV13 and TRBJ2-1, with 7 positions matching TRBD2. Per germline, CDR1 PRHDT and CDR2 FYEKMQ (reference sequence). CDR3 length equals 13 residues. J was trimmed by 3 bases and V by 5 bases; bases with no gene match: 1. The CDR3 reads CASSGGGYNEQFF. The CDR3 DNA sequence: TGTGCCAGCAGCGGGGGGGGCTACAATGAGCAGTTCTTC.

This chain uses TRBV9 with TRBJ2-5, with TRBD1 matching 9 bases. The V gene end was trimmed by 0 bases and the J gene end by 4 bases; junction bases not matched to a gene: 1. Germline V CDR1 and CDR2: SGDLS, YYNGEE. This CDR3 comprises 14 residues. The DNA for the CDR3 is TGTGCCAGCAGCGTAGAGGGACAGGGAGAGACCCAGTACTTC. Translation: CASSVEGQGETQYF. Full variable domain (missing parts from reference TRBV9 and TRBJ2-5): DSGVTQTPKHLITATGQRVTLRCSPRSGDLSVYWYQQSLDQGLQFLIQYYNGEERAKGNILERFSAQQFPDLHSELNLSSLELGDSALYFCASSVEGQGETQYFGPGTRLLVL.